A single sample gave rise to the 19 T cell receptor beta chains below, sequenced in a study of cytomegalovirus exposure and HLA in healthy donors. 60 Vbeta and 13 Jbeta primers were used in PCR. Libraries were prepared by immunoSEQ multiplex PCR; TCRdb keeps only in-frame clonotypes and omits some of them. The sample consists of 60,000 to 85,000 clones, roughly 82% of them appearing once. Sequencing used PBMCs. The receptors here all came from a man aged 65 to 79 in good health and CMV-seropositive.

CDR3 sequence: CASRPSGGGTGELFF. In DNA form, the CDR3 reads TGTGCCAGCAGACCTAGCGGGGGGGGAACCGGGGAGCTGTTTTTT. The chain carries TRBV6-5 and TRBJ2-2; TRBD2 matches at 12 bases. V lost 6 bases, J lost 5 bases, and 4 bases stayed unmatched. The CDR3 loop spans 15 amino acids. Per germline, CDR1 MNHEY and CDR2 SVGAGI.

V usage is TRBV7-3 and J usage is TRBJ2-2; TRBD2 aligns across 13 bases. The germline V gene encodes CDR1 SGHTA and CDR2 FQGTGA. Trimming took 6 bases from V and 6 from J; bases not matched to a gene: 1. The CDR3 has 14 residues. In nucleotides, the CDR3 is TGTGCCAGCAGGGGGACTAGCGGGGCCGGGGAGCTGTTTTTT. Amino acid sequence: CASRGTSGAGELFF.

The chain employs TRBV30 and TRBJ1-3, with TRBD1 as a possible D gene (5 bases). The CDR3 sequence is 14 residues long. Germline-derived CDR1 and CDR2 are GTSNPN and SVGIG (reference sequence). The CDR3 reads CASDGGNVGNTIYF. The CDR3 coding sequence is TGTGCTTCGGACGGGGGGAATGTGGGAAACACCATATATTTT. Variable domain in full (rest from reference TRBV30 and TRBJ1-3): SQTIHQWPATLVQPVGSPLSLECTVEGTSNPNLYWYRQAAGRGLQLLFYSVGIGQISSEVPQNLSASRPQDRQFILSSKKLLLSDSGFYLCASDGGNVGNTIYFGEGSWLTVV.

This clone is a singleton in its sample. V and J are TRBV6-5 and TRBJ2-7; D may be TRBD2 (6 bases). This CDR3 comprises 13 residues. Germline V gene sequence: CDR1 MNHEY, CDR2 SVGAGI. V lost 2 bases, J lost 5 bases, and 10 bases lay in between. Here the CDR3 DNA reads TGTGCCAGCAGTTACGCGACTAGGGACGAGCAGTACTTC. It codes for CASSYATRDEQYF.

The CDR3 DNA reads as TGTGCCAGCTCACCACCTAAACAGGCGAGGAACACTGAAGCTTTCTTT. Translating gives CASSPPKQARNTEAFF. V usage is TRBV18 and J usage is TRBJ1-1; D may be TRBD1 (5 bases). Trimming cost V 0 bases and J 1 base, with 12 bases left between them. The CDR3 is made up of 16 amino acids. Germline CDR1 KGHSH, CDR2 LQKENI.

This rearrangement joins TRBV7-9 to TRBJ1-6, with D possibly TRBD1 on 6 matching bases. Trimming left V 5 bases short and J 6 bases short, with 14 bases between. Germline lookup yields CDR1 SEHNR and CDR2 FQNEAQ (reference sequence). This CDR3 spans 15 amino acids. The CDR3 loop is CASSGTGTFNSPLHF. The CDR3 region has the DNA TGTGCCAGCAGCGGGACCGGGACATTTAATTCACCCCTCCACTTT. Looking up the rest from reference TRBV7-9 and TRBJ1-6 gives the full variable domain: DTGVSQNPRHKITKRGQNVTFRCDPISEHNRLYWYRQTLGQGPEFLTYFQNEAQLEKSRLLSDRFSAERPKGSFSTLEIQRTEQGDSAMYLCASSGTGTFNSPLHFGNGTRLTVT.

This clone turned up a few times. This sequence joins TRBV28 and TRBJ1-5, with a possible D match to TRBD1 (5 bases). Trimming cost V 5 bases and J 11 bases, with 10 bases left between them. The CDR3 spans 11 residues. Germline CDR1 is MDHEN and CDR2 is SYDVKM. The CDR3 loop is CASSIGAAQHF. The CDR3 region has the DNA TGTGCCAGCAGTATAGGGGCAGCCCAGCATTTT.

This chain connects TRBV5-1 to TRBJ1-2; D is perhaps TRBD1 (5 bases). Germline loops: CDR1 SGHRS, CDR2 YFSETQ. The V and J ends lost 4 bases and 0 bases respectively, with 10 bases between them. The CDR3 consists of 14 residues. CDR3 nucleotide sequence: TGCGCCAGCAGCGGCGGGACGGCTAACTATGGCTACACCTTC. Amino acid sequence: CASSGGTANYGYTF.

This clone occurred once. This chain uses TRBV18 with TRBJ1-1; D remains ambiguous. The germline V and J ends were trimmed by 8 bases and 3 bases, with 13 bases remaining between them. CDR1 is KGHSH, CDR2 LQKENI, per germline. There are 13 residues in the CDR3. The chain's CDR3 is CASTGVQYTEAFF. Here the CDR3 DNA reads TGTGCCAGCACCGGAGTCCAGTACACTGAAGCTTTCTTT. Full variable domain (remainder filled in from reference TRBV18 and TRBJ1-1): NAGVMQNPRHLVRRRGQEARLRCSPMKGHSHVYWYRQLPEEGLKFMVYLQKENIIDESGMPKERFSAEFPKEGPSILRIQQVVRGDSAAYFCASTGVQYTEAFFGQGTRLTVV.

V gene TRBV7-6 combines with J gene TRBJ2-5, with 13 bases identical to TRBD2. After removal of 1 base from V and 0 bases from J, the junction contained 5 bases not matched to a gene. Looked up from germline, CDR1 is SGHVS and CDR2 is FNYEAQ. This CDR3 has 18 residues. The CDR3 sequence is CASSLGGGLAGYQETQYF. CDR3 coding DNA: TGTGCCAGCAGCTTAGGTGGGGGACTAGCGGGGTACCAAGAGACCCAGTACTTC.

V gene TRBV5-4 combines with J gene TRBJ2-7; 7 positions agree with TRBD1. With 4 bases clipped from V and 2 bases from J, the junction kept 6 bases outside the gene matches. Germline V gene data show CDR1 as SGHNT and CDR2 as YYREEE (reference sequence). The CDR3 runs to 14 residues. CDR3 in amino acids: CASSRRDSPYEQYF. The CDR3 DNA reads TGTGCCAGCAGCCGCCGGGACAGTCCCTACGAGCAGTACTTC.

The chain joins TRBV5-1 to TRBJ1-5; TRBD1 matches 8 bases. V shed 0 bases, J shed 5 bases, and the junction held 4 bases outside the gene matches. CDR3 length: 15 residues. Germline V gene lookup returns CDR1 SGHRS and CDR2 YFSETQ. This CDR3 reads CASSLGQGAYQPQHF. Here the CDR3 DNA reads TGCGCCAGCAGCTTGGGTCAGGGGGCATATCAGCCCCAGCATTTT.

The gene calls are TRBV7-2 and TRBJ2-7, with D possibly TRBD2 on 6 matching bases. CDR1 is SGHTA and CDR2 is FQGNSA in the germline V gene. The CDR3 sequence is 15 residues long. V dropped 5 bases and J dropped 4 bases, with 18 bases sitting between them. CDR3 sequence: CASSEQVLGLYEQYF. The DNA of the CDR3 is TGTGCCAGCAGCGAACAGGTTTTGGGACTTTACGAGCAGTACTTC.

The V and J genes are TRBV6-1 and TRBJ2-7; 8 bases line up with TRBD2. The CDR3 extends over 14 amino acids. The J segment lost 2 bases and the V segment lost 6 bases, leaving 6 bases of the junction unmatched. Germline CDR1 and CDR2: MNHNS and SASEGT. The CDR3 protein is CASSQSGSTYEQYF. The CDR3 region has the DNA TGTGCCAGCAGCCAGAGCGGGAGCACCTACGAGCAGTACTTC.

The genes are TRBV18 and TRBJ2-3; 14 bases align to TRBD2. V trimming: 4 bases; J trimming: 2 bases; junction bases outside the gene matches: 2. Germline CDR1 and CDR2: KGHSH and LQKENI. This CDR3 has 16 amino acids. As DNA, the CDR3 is TGTGCCAGCTCACAGGGACTAGCGGGGGCCACAGATACGCAGTATTTT. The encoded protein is CASSQGLAGATDTQYF.

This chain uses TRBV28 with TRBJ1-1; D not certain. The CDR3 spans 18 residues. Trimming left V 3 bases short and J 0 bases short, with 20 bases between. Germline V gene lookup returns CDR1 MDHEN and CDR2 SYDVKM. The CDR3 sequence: CASSFPGPPGGLNTEAFF. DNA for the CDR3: TGTGCCAGCAGTTTTCCCGGGCCCCCGGGAGGACTGAACACTGAAGCTTTCTTT.

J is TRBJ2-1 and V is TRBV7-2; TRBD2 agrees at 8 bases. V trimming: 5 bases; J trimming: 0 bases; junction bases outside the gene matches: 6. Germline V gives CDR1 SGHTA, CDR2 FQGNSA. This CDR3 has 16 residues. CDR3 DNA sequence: TGTGCCAGCAGCAGTAGCGGGATACACTCCTACAATGAGCAGTTCTTC. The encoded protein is CASSSSGIHSYNEQFF.

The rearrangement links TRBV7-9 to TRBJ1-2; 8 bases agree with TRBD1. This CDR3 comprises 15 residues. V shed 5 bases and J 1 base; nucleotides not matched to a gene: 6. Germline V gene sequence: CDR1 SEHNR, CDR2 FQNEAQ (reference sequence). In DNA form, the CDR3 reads TGTGCCAGCAGCCCTAGGACAGGGAATAACTATGGCTACACCTTC. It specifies CASSPRTGNNYGYTF.

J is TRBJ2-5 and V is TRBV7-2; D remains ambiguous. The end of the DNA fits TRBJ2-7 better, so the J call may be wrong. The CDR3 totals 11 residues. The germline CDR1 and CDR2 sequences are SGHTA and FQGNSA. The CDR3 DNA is TGTGCCAGCAGCTCTTATTACGAGCAGTACTTC. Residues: CASSSYYEQYF.